The 10 T cell receptor beta chains reported below all come from one sample, sequenced in a study of PD-1 blockade in classical Hodgkin lymphoma. Using immunoSEQ multiplex PCR, the repertoire was profiled, and TCRdb retains in-frame clones only, with some absent. The repertoire holds roughly 94,000 clones, around 93% seen once, with 2% in the top ten. Time point in this sample: cycle 4 day 1 (C4D1), after less than 7 weeks of nivolumab. After autologous stem cell transplantation all patients relapsed, and prior brentuximab vedotin exposure differed between cohorts. This specimen consisted of peripheral blood mononuclear cells (PBMCs), obtained before the fourth cycle of nivolumab. The receptors shown here come from a human donor with classical Hodgkin lymphoma.

This clone was seen a single time. The chain carries TRBV6-1 and TRBJ1-1; 7 positions agree with TRBD1. J gave up 0 bases and V 6 bases, and 4 bases lay outside the gene matches. CDR1 is MNHNS, CDR2 SASEGT, per germline. There are 14 residues in the CDR3. The CDR3 spells CASRLTGVNTEAFF. In nucleotides, the CDR3 is TGTGCCAGCAGGCTCACAGGGGTGAACACTGAAGCTTTCTTT.

V usage is TRBV5-1 and J usage is TRBJ2-6; TRBD1 matches at 8 bases. V lost 0 bases, J lost 2 bases, and 10 bases stayed unmatched. Looked up from germline, CDR1 is SGHRS and CDR2 is YFSETQ. The CDR3 consists of 19 residues. The CDR3 here is CASSLGGQARLAGANVLTF. Written as DNA, the CDR3 is TGCGCCAGCAGCTTGGGGGGACAGGCGCGCCTCGCTGGGGCCAACGTCCTGACTTTC. The full variable domain, in which reference TRBV5-1 and TRBJ2-6 provide the parts outside the CDR3, is KAGVTQTPRYLIKTRGQQVTLSCSPISGHRSVSWYQQTPGQGLQFLFEYFSETQRNKGNFPGRFSGRQFSNSRSEMNVSTLELGDSALYLCASSLGGQARLAGANVLTFGAGSRLTVL.

CDR3 amino acids: CASSPPGLGTARGGNTIYF. CDR3 sequence (DNA): TGTGCCAGCAGCCCCCCTGGGTTAGGGACCGCCCGGGGAGGAAACACCATATATTTT. J is TRBJ1-3 and V is TRBV28; D possibly corresponds to TRBD1 (5 bases). CDR1 and CDR2 from the germline V gene are MDHEN and SYDVKM. Trimming took 6 bases from V and 4 from J, leaving 28 bases between them. The CDR3 is 19 residues long.

V is TRBV18 and J is TRBJ2-2; a possible D gene is TRBD1 (5 bases). The CDR3 runs to 13 residues. Germline assignment: CDR1 KGHSH and CDR2 LQKENI. V lost 3 bases to trimming and J lost 5 bases, with 7 bases between them. The CDR3 reads CASSPQGTGELFF. CDR3 sequence (DNA): TGTGCCAGCTCACCCCAGGGTACCGGGGAGCTGTTTTTT.

The chain has TRBV6-1 and TRBJ2-2, with TRBD1 identical over 9 bases. Germline V CDR1 and CDR2: MNHNS, SASEGT. The CDR3 is 15 amino acids. Trimming cost V 7 bases and J 4 bases; bases outside gene matches: 7. The CDR3 DNA is TGTGCCAGCACCACAGGGGGCCAGCTCACCGGGGAGCTGTTTTTT. It translates to CASTTGGQLTGELFF.

This clone has just one count. The chain employs TRBV25-1 and TRBJ2-1, with 7 bases fitting TRBD2. The CDR3 contains 17 residues. CDR1 and CDR2 (germline): MGHDK, SYGVNS. V shed 3 bases and J 3 bases; nucleotides not matched to a gene: 11. In DNA, the CDR3 is TGTGCCAGCAGTGACCACCAGGGACTAACGTACTACAATGAGCAGTTCTTC. The encoded protein is CASSDHQGLTYYNEQFF.

CDR3 bases: TGTGCCAGCAGCTCAAACTTCGTAGTGACCTCCTACAATGAGCAGTTCTTC. Its protein is CASSSNFVVTSYNEQFF. This chain joins TRBV7-9 and TRBJ2-1; D unclear. V was shortened by 4 bases and J by 0 bases, with 16 bases between the two germline ends. This CDR3 has 17 residues. CDR1 and CDR2 from the germline V gene are SEHNR and FQNEAQ (reference sequence).

The rearrangement uses TRBV9 and TRBJ2-3, with 10 bases that match TRBD2. The CDR3 loop spans 19 amino acids. CDR1 is SGDLS and CDR2 is YYNGEE in the germline V gene. The ends lost 4 bases at V and 6 bases at J; junction bases unmatched: 20. The CDR3 spells CASSYSLAGQPRSKDTQYF. In DNA, the CDR3 is TGTGCCAGCAGCTACTCACTAGCGGGACAACCTAGATCCAAGGATACGCAGTATTTT. Full variable domain (missing parts from reference TRBV9 and TRBJ2-3): DSGVTQTPKHLITATGQRVTLRCSPRSGDLSVYWYQQSLDQGLQFLIQYYNGEERAKGNILERFSAQQFPDLHSELNLSSLELGDSALYFCASSYSLAGQPRSKDTQYFGPGTRLTVL.

The J gene is TRBJ1-2, the V gene TRBV27; 10 nucleotides agree with TRBD1. Germline assignment: CDR1 MNHEY and CDR2 SMNVEV (reference sequence). V lost 3 bases to trimming and J lost 4 bases; unmatched junction nucleotides: 5. CDR3 length: 15 amino acids. The CDR3 nucleotides read TGTGCCAGCAGTTTTAAGTGGACAGGGGGCTATGGCTACACCTTC. The encoded protein is CASSFKWTGGYGYTF.

V gene TRBV13 combines with J gene TRBJ2-1; 7 nucleotides agree with TRBD2. This CDR3 is 16 amino acids long. Per germline, CDR1 PRHDT and CDR2 FYEKMQ (reference sequence). The junction had 9 bases not matched to a gene; V was cut back by 5 bases and J by 2 bases. The CDR3 protein is CASSDLAAPAYNEQFF. The DNA for the CDR3 is TGTGCCAGCAGCGACCTAGCGGCCCCTGCCTACAATGAGCAGTTCTTC. The whole variable domain, filled in from reference TRBV13 and TRBJ2-1, reads AAGVIQSPRHLIKEKRETATLKCYPIPRHDTVYWYQQGPGQDPQFLISFYEKMQSDKGSIPDRFSAQQFSDYHSELNMSSLELGDSALYFCASSDLAAPAYNEQFFGPGTRLTVL.